This T cell receptor (beta chain) was obtained from a study of T cells in localized non-small cell lung cancer. Using immunoSEQ multiplex PCR, the repertoire was profiled, and TCRdb retains in-frame clones only, with some absent. The table shows about 52,000 clones, with around 84% occurring only once. In its sample, this clone was seen once. The input for sequencing was PBMCs, taken before any cancer treatment. The receptor's source is a female donor with stage II lung adenocarcinoma.

The chain's CDR3 is CATSRDLPEANYGYTF. CDR3 nucleotides: TGTGCCACCAGCAGAGATCTTCCGGAAGCTAACTATGGCTACACCTTC. V and J are TRBV15 and TRBJ1-2; D is ambiguous. Looked up from germline, CDR1 is LNHNV and CDR2 is YYDKDF (reference sequence). V was trimmed by 0 bases and J by 0 bases, leaving 11 bases between them. The CDR3 extends over 16 amino acids.